The present T cell receptor (beta chain) was sequenced within a study of blood T cell repertoires in COVID-19. About the study: Specimens from acute and convalescent COVID-19 originated in the United States, Italy and Spain. Sample material is recorded as cDNA or gDNA derived from T cells, B-cell-depleted T cells, or PBMCs.

Authors' methods: Estimation of nucleated cell counts relied on the amplification of reference gene primers. Profiled with immunoSEQ multiplex PCR; TCRdb holds only in-frame clones, not every one. V and J calls and clone size come straight from that table; D and trimming were deduced from the DNA. The sample holds 300,000 to 450,000 clones; around 84% are singletons and the top ten take around 3%. Germline-derived CDR1 and CDR2 are MNHNY and SVGAGI (reference sequence). Trimming at V came to 6 bases and at J to 2 bases, leaving 4 bases not matched to a gene. The CDR3 loop spans 16 amino acids. The chain combines TRBV6-6 with TRBJ2-5; 15 bases agree with TRBD2. This TCR came from a human donor in a cohort sampled during active COVID-19. Sequenced material: peripheral blood. The CDR3 nucleotides read TGTGCCAGCAGAAGGACTAGCGGGAGGGAGCAAGAGACCCAGTACTTC. Its translation: CASRRTSGREQETQYF.